Following are 17 T cell receptor beta chains from one sample sequenced in a study of CD8 T cells in ankylosing spondylitis. A single record per CDR3 protein comes from TCRdb applying MiXCR to the 5' RACE reads. Found here are around 330,000 distinct CDR3 sequences, 9.5% to 13% of them singletons; the top ten hold roughly 9.5%. Sequencing input: blood, either unsorted or a sorted T cell fraction (not recorded which). These receptors all stem from a female donor with ankylosing spondylitis or in good health (not recorded which).

The sample holds one count of this clonotype. A much larger clone is a single base away; this may be a read error. The chain has TRBV4-1 and TRBJ2-7; 8 bases are shared with TRBD2. Germline CDR1 MGHRA, CDR2 YSYEKL. V gave up 4 bases and J gave up 2 bases; unmatched junction bases: 16. The CDR3 length is 18 residues. The CDR3 nucleotides read TGCGCCAGCAGCCTAAACCAGCGTCTACTAGCGGATACCTACGAGCAGTACTTC. This translates into CASSLNQRLLADTYEQYF.

The chain uses TRBV11-1 and TRBJ2-1; TRBD2 matches at 13 bases. Looked up from germline, CDR1 is SGHAT and CDR2 is FQDESV (reference sequence). This CDR3 has 21 amino acids. The V gene end was trimmed by 1 base and the J gene end by 0 bases; junction bases not matched to a gene: 12. The CDR3 here is CASSLEGGGLAGPRSYNEQFF. The CDR3 DNA sequence: TGTGCCAGCAGCTTAGAGGGAGGGGGACTAGCGGGACCCCGCTCCTACAATGAGCAGTTCTTC.

The V and J genes are TRBV5-5 and TRBJ1-5; weak D call: TRBD1 (5 bases). There are 16 residues in the CDR3. Germline V gene data show CDR1 as SGHKS and CDR2 as YYEKEE (reference sequence). Trimming removed 0 bases from V and 1 base from J, with 11 bases in between. CDR3 DNA sequence: TGTGCCAGCAGCTTGGGGGGGGTCCAAAGCAATCAGCCCCAGCATTTT. Protein product: CASSLGGVQSNQPQHF.

This clonotype was seen only a few times. The chain has TRBV12-3 or TRBV12-4 and TRBJ2-5; 8 bases are shared with TRBD2. V was clipped by 6 bases and J by 2 bases; unmatched bases: 5. The CDR3 consists of 14 residues. The CDR3, as DNA: TGTGCCAGCAGCACTAGCGGACCACAAGAGACCCAGTACTTC. Translation gives CASSTSGPQETQYF.

This clonotype came up many times. This CDR3 is CASSTDGGNIQYF. In DNA, the CDR3 is TGCGCCAGCAGCACCGACGGCGGAAACATTCAGTACTTC. V is TRBV5-1 and J is TRBJ2-4, with D hard to call. This CDR3 has 13 residues. Germline V CDR1 and CDR2: SGHRS, YFSETQ. Trimming removed 4 bases at V and 6 bases at J, with 11 bases between.

Remarks on this clonotype: The conserved final phenylalanine or tryptophan is absent from the CDR3, which likely points to a read error. The DNA is left out, because the CDR3 cannot be placed on it with certainty; the CDR3 is given as TCRdb lists it. The V and J genes are TRBV10-3 and TRBJ2-7; the D call in the table, TRBD1, was not verified against the DNA. The CDR3 has 9 amino acids, counting both end residues. Germline V gene data show CDR1 as ENHRY and CDR2 as SYGVKD. The CDR3 is CAIKGTGFI.

This clonotype was counted ten times or more. This chain joins TRBV7-9 and TRBJ1-2; the match to TRBD1 covers 10 bases. V was clipped by 3 bases and J by 3 bases; unmatched bases: 7. The CDR3 is 16 amino acids. CDR1 SEHNR and CDR2 FQNEAQ come from the germline V gene (reference sequence). The CDR3 coding sequence is TGTGCCAGCAGCTTGGGGGGGACAGGGGCCCACTATGGCTACACCTTC. This sequence encodes CASSLGGTGAHYGYTF.

V gene TRBV9 combines with J gene TRBJ2-7; D gene uncertain. The CDR3 contains 13 residues. Germline V CDR1 and CDR2: SGDLS, YYNGEE. With 3 bases removed from V and 6 bases from J, the gap between germline ends came to 13 bases. The CDR3: CASSGQDPSEQYF. The CDR3, as DNA: TGTGCCAGCAGCGGCCAGGACCCTAGCGAGCAGTACTTC.

This clonotype was seen many times. V and J are TRBV28 and TRBJ2-3; D is unresolved. Trimming removed 4 bases from V and 3 bases from J, with 11 bases in between. Germline V lookup: CDR1 MDHEN, CDR2 SYDVKM. This CDR3 comprises 14 residues. CDR3 loop: CASSSSFLTDTQYF. CDR3 DNA: TGTGCCAGCAGTTCCTCATTCCTAACAGATACGCAGTATTTT.

This clonotype was observed a handful of times. J is TRBJ1-2 and V is TRBV20-1; D unresolved. CDR1 is DFQATT, CDR2 SNEGSKA, per germline (reference sequence). Trimming took 6 bases from V and 4 from J, leaving 18 bases between them. This CDR3 is built from 14 residues. The CDR3 is CSARTGPHIYGYTF. The CDR3 coding sequence is TGCAGTGCCCGGACGGGCCCTCATATCTATGGCTACACCTTC.

This clonotype was found many times. The chain employs TRBV5-1 and TRBJ2-5, with D perhaps TRBD2 (6 bases). The V and J ends lost 2 bases and 3 bases respectively, with 11 bases between them. This CDR3 is 14 amino acids long. Germline-derived CDR1 and CDR2 are SGHRS and YFSETQ. Written as DNA, the CDR3 is TGCGCCAGCAGCTTTGGGACTCAAAAAGAGACCCAGTACTTC. The encoded protein is CASSFGTQKETQYF. The whole variable domain, remainder taken from reference TRBV5-1 and TRBJ2-5, is KAGVTQTPRYLIKTRGQQVTLSCSPISGHRSVSWYQQTPGQGLQFLFEYFSETQRNKGNFPGRFSGRQFSNSRSEMNVSTLELGDSALYLCASSFGTQKETQYFGPGTRLLVL.

There are many counts of this clonotype. The chain employs TRBV10-3 and TRBJ1-4; D gene unclear. This CDR3 spans 13 amino acids. Trimming shortened V by 1 base and J by 3 bases, and 3 bases separated the two germline ends. CDR1 is ENHRY and CDR2 is SYGVKD in the germline V gene. The CDR3 loop is CAISELPNEKLFF. CDR3 bases: TGTGCCATCAGTGAGTTGCCTAATGAAAAACTGTTTTTT.

In its sample, this clonotype was seen many times. The V gene is TRBV20-1, the J gene TRBJ1-2, with no clear D. The germline CDR1 and CDR2 sequences are DFQATT and SNEGSKA (reference sequence). CDR3 length equals 11 residues. The CDR3 is CRVSPARGYTF. In DNA form, the CDR3 reads TGCAGGGTCTCCCCGGCTCGTGGCTACACCTTC.

Many counts were recorded for this clonotype. The chain links TRBV29-1 to TRBJ2-1; TRBD1 matches at 8 bases. Germline V gene lookup returns CDR1 SQVTM and CDR2 ANQGSEA. V lost 3 bases to trimming and J lost 4 bases; unmatched junction nucleotides: 5. This CDR3 is 14 amino acids long. For the CDR3, the DNA is TGCAGCGTTGAGTGGACAGGGCGTTACAATGAGCAGTTCTTC. Amino acids: CSVEWTGRYNEQFF.

This clonotype was counted at least ten times. V is TRBV5-1 and J is TRBJ2-1, with unresolved D. Germline assignment: CDR1 SGHRS and CDR2 YFSETQ. V was pared by 4 bases and J by 0 bases, with 8 bases between. This CDR3 comprises 14 residues. CDR3 sequence: CASSGGSSYNEQFF. DNA for the CDR3: TGCGCCAGCAGCGGCGGCAGCTCCTACAATGAGCAGTTCTTC.

Ten or more counts support this clonotype. The chain has TRBV20-1 and TRBJ1-5, with TRBD1 as a possible D gene (6 bases). Between the trimmed V and J ends, which lost 5 bases and 5 bases, there was a span of 16 bases. The germline V gene encodes CDR1 DFQATT and CDR2 SNEGSKA (reference sequence). The CDR3 totals 14 residues. The CDR3 nucleotides read TGCAGTGCTCTTAGCCCGGGGGCTTATCAGCCCCAGCATTTT. It translates to CSALSPGAYQPQHF.

This clonotype came up a few times. This chain links TRBV4-1 with TRBJ1-3; D not resolved. Germline CDR1 reads MGHRA; CDR2 reads YSYEKL. V gave up 1 base and J gave up 3 bases, with 13 bases separating them. The CDR3 consists of 16 residues. This CDR3 reads CASSQVGLRLGNTIYF. CDR3 DNA: TGCGCCAGCAGCCAAGTAGGACTAAGGCTTGGAAACACCATATATTTT.